This T cell receptor (beta chain) emerged from a study of neurological immune-mediated disorders. PBMCs numbering 2 million and stored at -80 C yielded the unsorted libraries. The V end was cut by 1 base, the J end by 3 bases, with 10 bases between. The CDR3 loop spans 13 amino acids. The germline CDR1 and CDR2 sequences are DFQATT and SNEGSKA (reference sequence). This clonotype was picked up many times. Its cognate antigen is unknown. General study points: Grouping of repertoires by phylogeny put those of 18 of 34 multiple sclerosis patients into a single related-CDR3 cluster, a possible signature. There were no CDR3 amino acid sequences shared by expanded clones across subjects, a result suggesting private repertoires in all groups.

The cDNA was generated by 5'RACE with 10-nucleotide random UMIs. TCRdb reanalysed the 5' RACE reads using MiXCR and keeps one entry per CDR3 protein. The table has around 70,000 distinct CDR3 sequences, about 5% seen once. This TCR was recovered from a woman between 70 and 85 years old with multiple sclerosis. The rearrangement joins TRBV20-1 to TRBJ2-7, with D tentatively TRBD2 (6 bases). The specimen sequenced was PBMCs. For the CDR3, the DNA is TGCAGTGCTAGAGGGGACTTTCACTACGAGCAGTACTTC. It yields the protein CSARGDFHYEQYF.